A selection of T cell receptor beta chains follows, all from one sample in a study of regulatory T cells in long-lasting Graves disease. Via MiXCR, TCRdb re-called the multiplex PCR reads, giving one row per CDR3 protein. Of just over 600,000 distinct CDR3 sequences in the sample, around 17% were seen once. Another study also made use of these data, one on T cells in Graves' hyperthyroidism and ophthalmopathy.

The material sequenced was peripheral blood mononuclear cells (PBMCs), taken at new diagnosis, from a patient treated with antithyroid drugs. The source of these receptors is a woman aged 25 to 45 with Graves disease. CDR3s include the opening cysteine and the closing phenylalanine or tryptophan. D genes are given only for firm matches. Expanded clones are given a class, and other clones once, few, many or no size at all.

J gene | V gene | clone size | D gene | CDR3 protein | CDR3 DNA
TRBJ1-5 | TRBV27 | many | TRBD1 | CASSGDRAGNQPQHF | TGTGCCAGCAGTGGTGACAGGGCCGGCAATCAGCCCCAGCATTTT
TRBJ1-1 | TRBV30 | - | - | CAWSSPTEAFF | TGTGCCTGGAGTTCCCCCACTGAAGCTTTCTTT
TRBJ2-7 | TRBV28 | - | - | CASSLDRNNYEQYF | TGTGCCAGCAGTTTAGACAGGAACAACTACGAGCAGTACTTC
TRBJ2-5 | TRBV3-1 | few | - | CASTTEGGVNQETQYF | TGTGCCAGCACTACTGAAGGGGGAGTGAACCAAGAGACCCAGTACTTC
TRBJ2-1 | TRBV27 | many | - | CASSLRQNNEQFF | TGTGCCAGCAGTTTGAGGCAGAACAATGAGCAGTTCTTC
TRBJ2-7 | TRBV6-1 | few | - | CASLWDFLYSYEQYF | TGTGCCAGCTTATGGGACTTCCTTTACTCCTACGAGCAGTACTTC
TRBJ1-1 | TRBV5-1 | - | TRBD1 | CASSLTGGGSGAFF | TGCGCCAGCAGCTTGACAGGGGGCGGATCGGGAGCTTTCTTT
TRBJ1-1 | TRBV4-1 | many | TRBD1 | CASSTRQGNDLEAFF | TGCGCCAGCAGCACCCGACAGGGGAATGATCTTGAAGCTTTCTTT
TRBJ2-5 | TRBV14 | few | TRBD1 | CASSPRTGPGETQYF | TGTGCCAGCAGCCCGCGGACAGGGCCGGGGGAGACCCAGTACTTC
TRBJ2-7 | TRBV27 | few | TRBD1 | CASRETGNGREQYF | TGTGCCAGCAGAGAGACAGGGAACGGCCGCGAGCAGTACTTC
TRBJ1-1 | TRBV25-1 | many | TRBD1 | CASSRDSLNTEAFF | TGCGCCAGCAGTCGGGACAGCCTGAACACTGAAGCTTTCTTT
TRBJ1-1 | TRBV28 | many | - | CASILGRETEAFF | TGTGCCAGCATTCTAGGGAGGGAGACTGAAGCTTTCTTT
TRBJ1-1 | TRBV6-1 | - | - | CASSDGAGLNTEAFF | TGTGCCAGCAGTGATGGGGCAGGCCTTAACACTGAAGCTTTCTTT
TRBJ2-5 | TRBV9 | - | TRBD2 | CASSRRGTSGQETQYF | TGTGCCAGCAGCCGGCGAGGGACTAGCGGACAAGAGACCCAGTACTTC
TRBJ1-2 | TRBV7-8 | - | TRBD1 | CASSPGQGEDGYTF | TGTGCCAGCAGCCCAGGACAGGGAGAGGATGGCTACACCTTC
TRBJ2-5 | TRBV5-1 | few | - | CASSTRRSIETQYF | TGCGCCAGCAGCACCCGGCGGAGTATTGAGACCCAGTACTTC
TRBJ2-7 | TRBV11-2 | - | TRBD2 | CASSLFSGGTYEQYF | TGTGCCAGCAGCTTATTTTCGGGAGGCACCTACGAGCAGTACTTC
TRBJ2-4 | TRBV7-9 | many | - | CASSFSGAANIQYF | TGTGCCAGCAGCTTTTCAGGGGCGGCAAACATTCAGTACTTC
TRBJ2-5 | TRBV29-1 | many | - | CSVWLETQYF | TGCAGCGTTTGGCTTGAGACCCAGTACTTC
TRBJ2-3 | TRBV18 | few | - | CASSQGDTDTQYF | TGTGCCAGCTCACAGGGGGACACAGATACGCAGTATTTT
TRBJ1-1 | TRBV6-1 | many | - | CASQTTGNTEAFF | TGTGCCAGCCAAACAACCGGGAACACTGAAGCTTTCTTT
TRBJ1-1 | TRBV18 | - | - | CASSPRTPIAGTEAFF | TGTGCCAGCTCACCACGAACACCGATCGCAGGCACTGAAGCTTTCTTT
TRBJ2-7 | TRBV12-3/TRBV12-4 | many | - | CASSPTFSRVFGPEQYF | TGTGCCAGCAGTCCAACCTTCTCGCGGGTTTTCGGGCCGGAGCAGTACTTC
TRBJ2-2 | TRBV7-6 | few | - | CASSLGVGSGGELFF | TGTGCCAGCAGCTTAGGGGTCGGATCCGGCGGGGAGCTGTTTTTT
TRBJ2-3 | TRBV30 | few | TRBD2 | CAWRLAGAGDTQYF | TGTGCCTGGAGGTTAGCGGGAGCGGGAGATACGCAGTATTTT
TRBJ1-1 | TRBV29-1 | - | TRBD1 | CSVRPGGANTEAFF | TGCAGCGTTCGGCCAGGGGGCGCAAACACTGAAGCTTTCTTT
TRBJ2-2 | TRBV7-9 | - | - | CASSWVVTSGSGELFF | TGTGCCAGCAGCTGGGTGGTCACTAGTGGTTCCGGGGAGCTGTTTTTT
TRBJ2-3 | TRBV28 | many | TRBD2 | CASSLLAGGNTQYF | TGTGCCAGCAGTTTGCTAGCGGGAGGAAATACGCAGTATTTT
TRBJ2-1 | TRBV5-1 | few | TRBD2 | CASSPGTKTVNEQFF | TGCGCCAGCAGTCCCGGGACTAAGACGGTCAATGAGCAGTTCTTC
TRBJ1-2 | TRBV10-2 | few | - | CASRTDTNYGYTF | TGCGCCAGCAGAACAGATACTAACTATGGCTACACCTTC
TRBJ1-2 | TRBV28 | many | TRBD1 | CASSLPPSTGEHGYTF | TGTGCCAGCAGTTTACCCCCTTCGACAGGGGAGCATGGCTACACCTTC
TRBJ2-2 | TRBV12-3/TRBV12-4 | many | - | CASSLAANRGTGELFF | TGTGCCAGCAGTCTAGCTGCTAACCGAGGCACCGGGGAGCTGTTTTTT
TRBJ1-1 | TRBV3-1 | many | - | CASSQDGRQGFIF | TGTGCCAGCAGCCAAGATGGAAGGCAGGGGTTCATCTTT
TRBJ2-5 | TRBV20-1 | - | - | CSATSVNQETQYF | TGCAGTGCTACTAGCGTTAACCAAGAGACCCAGTACTTC
TRBJ1-6 | TRBV11-2 | - | - | CASSLVGGLGSPLHF | TGTGCCAGCAGCTTAGTGGGGGGGCTAGGATCACCCCTCCACTTT
TRBJ1-4 | TRBV28 | many | - | CASSGGLTGLVNEKLFF | TGTGCCAGCAGTGGGGGATTGACGGGACTCGTTAATGAAAAACTGTTTTTT
TRBJ1-2 | TRBV5-1 | few | - | CASSSFPGVGNYGYTF | TGCGCCAGCAGCTCCTTTCCAGGGGTCGGTAACTATGGCTACACCTTC
TRBJ1-5 | TRBV28 | many | - | CASSSLLGRVNQPQHF | TGTGCCAGCAGTTCGCTTTTGGGCAGGGTGAACCAGCCCCAGCATTTT
TRBJ2-7 | TRBV19 | - | TRBD2 | CASSRERGPYEQYF | TGTGCCAGTAGTCGGGAGCGGGGGCCCTACGAGCAGTACTTC
TRBJ2-5 | TRBV7-9 | many | - | CASTRGETQYF | TGTGCCAGCACGAGGGGGGAGACCCAGTACTTC
TRBJ2-1 | TRBV28 | many | TRBD1 | CASSFLSPGQGAREQFF | TGTGCCAGCAGTTTCCTTTCTCCGGGACAGGGGGCGCGGGAGCAGTTCTTC
TRBJ1-1 | TRBV9 | - | TRBD1 | CASSVRDRTNTEAFF | TGTGCCAGCAGCGTCCGGGACAGGACGAACACTGAAGCTTTCTTT
TRBJ2-1 | TRBV2 | many | TRBD2 | CASKTPGLAGKGSSYNEQFF | TGTGCCAGTAAGACTCCGGGACTAGCGGGAAAGGGGAGCTCCTACAATGAGCAGTTCTTC
TRBJ2-1 | TRBV6-5 | many | - | CASSYSKGSGSYNEQFF | TGTGCCAGCAGTTACTCGAAAGGTAGCGGCTCCTACAATGAGCAGTTCTTC
TRBJ2-7 | TRBV15 | few | - | CAARTRGSYEQYF | TGTGCCGCCCGGACAAGGGGGTCCTACGAGCAGTACTTC
TRBJ2-1 | TRBV3-1 | few | - | CASSYKGSYNEQFF | TGTGCCAGCAGTTATAAGGGCTCCTACAATGAGCAGTTCTTC
TRBJ1-2 | TRBV3-1 | many | - | CASSLGLSYGYTF | TGTGCCAGCAGCCTTGGCCTGAGCTATGGCTACACCTTC
TRBJ2-7 | TRBV4-1 | - | TRBD1 | CASSQVDRESAEQYF | TGCGCCAGCAGCCAAGTCGACAGGGAGTCAGCTGAGCAGTACTTC
TRBJ2-5 | TRBV12-3/TRBV12-4 | many | - | CASSLRGMTQYF | TGTGCCAGCAGTTTAAGGGGAATGACCCAGTACTTC
TRBJ2-7 | TRBV29-1 | - | - | CSVANSYEQYF | TGCAGCGTTGCGAATAGCTACGAGCAGTACTTC
TRBJ2-2 | TRBV7-9 | - | - | CASSPLGLGLFF | TGTGCCAGCAGCCCCCTAGGGCTGGGGCTGTTTTTT
TRBJ2-3 | TRBV28 | many | TRBD2 | CASSFQGSGKLDTQYF | TGTGCCAGCAGTTTCCAAGGTAGCGGGAAGTTGGATACGCAGTATTTT
TRBJ2-2 | TRBV6-2/TRBV6-3 | - | TRBD1 | CASSEQGGITGELFF | TGTGCCAGCAGCGAACAGGGGGGAATAACCGGGGAGCTGTTTTTT
TRBJ1-6 | TRBV12-3/TRBV12-4 | few | - | CASSFSARGSPLHF | TGTGCCAGCAGTTTTTCGGCCAGGGGTTCACCCCTCCACTTT
TRBJ2-1 | TRBV7-2 | many | TRBD2 | CASSTRTSGPYNEQFF | TGTGCCAGCAGCACACGGACTAGCGGTCCTTACAATGAGCAGTTCTTC
TRBJ1-4 | TRBV27 | few | - | CASSPTGRSIWEKLFF | TGTGCCAGCAGTCCCACTGGGAGATCGATATGGGAAAAACTGTTTTTT
TRBJ2-1 | TRBV20-1 | many | - | CSASALSSYNEQFF | TGCAGTGCTAGTGCACTGAGCTCCTACAATGAGCAGTTCTTC
TRBJ1-1 | TRBV7-9 | many | - | CASSWGENTEAFF | TGTGCCAGCAGTTGGGGTGAAAACACTGAAGCTTTCTTT
TRBJ2-3 | TRBV5-1 | many | - | CASRGVQNTDTQYF | TGCGCCAGCAGGGGAGTGCAGAACACAGATACGCAGTATTTT
TRBJ1-1 | TRBV7-2 | - | - | CASSFIGSLGLNTEAFF | TGTGCCAGCAGCTTTATTGGGAGTTTAGGCTTGAACACTGAAGCTTTCTTT